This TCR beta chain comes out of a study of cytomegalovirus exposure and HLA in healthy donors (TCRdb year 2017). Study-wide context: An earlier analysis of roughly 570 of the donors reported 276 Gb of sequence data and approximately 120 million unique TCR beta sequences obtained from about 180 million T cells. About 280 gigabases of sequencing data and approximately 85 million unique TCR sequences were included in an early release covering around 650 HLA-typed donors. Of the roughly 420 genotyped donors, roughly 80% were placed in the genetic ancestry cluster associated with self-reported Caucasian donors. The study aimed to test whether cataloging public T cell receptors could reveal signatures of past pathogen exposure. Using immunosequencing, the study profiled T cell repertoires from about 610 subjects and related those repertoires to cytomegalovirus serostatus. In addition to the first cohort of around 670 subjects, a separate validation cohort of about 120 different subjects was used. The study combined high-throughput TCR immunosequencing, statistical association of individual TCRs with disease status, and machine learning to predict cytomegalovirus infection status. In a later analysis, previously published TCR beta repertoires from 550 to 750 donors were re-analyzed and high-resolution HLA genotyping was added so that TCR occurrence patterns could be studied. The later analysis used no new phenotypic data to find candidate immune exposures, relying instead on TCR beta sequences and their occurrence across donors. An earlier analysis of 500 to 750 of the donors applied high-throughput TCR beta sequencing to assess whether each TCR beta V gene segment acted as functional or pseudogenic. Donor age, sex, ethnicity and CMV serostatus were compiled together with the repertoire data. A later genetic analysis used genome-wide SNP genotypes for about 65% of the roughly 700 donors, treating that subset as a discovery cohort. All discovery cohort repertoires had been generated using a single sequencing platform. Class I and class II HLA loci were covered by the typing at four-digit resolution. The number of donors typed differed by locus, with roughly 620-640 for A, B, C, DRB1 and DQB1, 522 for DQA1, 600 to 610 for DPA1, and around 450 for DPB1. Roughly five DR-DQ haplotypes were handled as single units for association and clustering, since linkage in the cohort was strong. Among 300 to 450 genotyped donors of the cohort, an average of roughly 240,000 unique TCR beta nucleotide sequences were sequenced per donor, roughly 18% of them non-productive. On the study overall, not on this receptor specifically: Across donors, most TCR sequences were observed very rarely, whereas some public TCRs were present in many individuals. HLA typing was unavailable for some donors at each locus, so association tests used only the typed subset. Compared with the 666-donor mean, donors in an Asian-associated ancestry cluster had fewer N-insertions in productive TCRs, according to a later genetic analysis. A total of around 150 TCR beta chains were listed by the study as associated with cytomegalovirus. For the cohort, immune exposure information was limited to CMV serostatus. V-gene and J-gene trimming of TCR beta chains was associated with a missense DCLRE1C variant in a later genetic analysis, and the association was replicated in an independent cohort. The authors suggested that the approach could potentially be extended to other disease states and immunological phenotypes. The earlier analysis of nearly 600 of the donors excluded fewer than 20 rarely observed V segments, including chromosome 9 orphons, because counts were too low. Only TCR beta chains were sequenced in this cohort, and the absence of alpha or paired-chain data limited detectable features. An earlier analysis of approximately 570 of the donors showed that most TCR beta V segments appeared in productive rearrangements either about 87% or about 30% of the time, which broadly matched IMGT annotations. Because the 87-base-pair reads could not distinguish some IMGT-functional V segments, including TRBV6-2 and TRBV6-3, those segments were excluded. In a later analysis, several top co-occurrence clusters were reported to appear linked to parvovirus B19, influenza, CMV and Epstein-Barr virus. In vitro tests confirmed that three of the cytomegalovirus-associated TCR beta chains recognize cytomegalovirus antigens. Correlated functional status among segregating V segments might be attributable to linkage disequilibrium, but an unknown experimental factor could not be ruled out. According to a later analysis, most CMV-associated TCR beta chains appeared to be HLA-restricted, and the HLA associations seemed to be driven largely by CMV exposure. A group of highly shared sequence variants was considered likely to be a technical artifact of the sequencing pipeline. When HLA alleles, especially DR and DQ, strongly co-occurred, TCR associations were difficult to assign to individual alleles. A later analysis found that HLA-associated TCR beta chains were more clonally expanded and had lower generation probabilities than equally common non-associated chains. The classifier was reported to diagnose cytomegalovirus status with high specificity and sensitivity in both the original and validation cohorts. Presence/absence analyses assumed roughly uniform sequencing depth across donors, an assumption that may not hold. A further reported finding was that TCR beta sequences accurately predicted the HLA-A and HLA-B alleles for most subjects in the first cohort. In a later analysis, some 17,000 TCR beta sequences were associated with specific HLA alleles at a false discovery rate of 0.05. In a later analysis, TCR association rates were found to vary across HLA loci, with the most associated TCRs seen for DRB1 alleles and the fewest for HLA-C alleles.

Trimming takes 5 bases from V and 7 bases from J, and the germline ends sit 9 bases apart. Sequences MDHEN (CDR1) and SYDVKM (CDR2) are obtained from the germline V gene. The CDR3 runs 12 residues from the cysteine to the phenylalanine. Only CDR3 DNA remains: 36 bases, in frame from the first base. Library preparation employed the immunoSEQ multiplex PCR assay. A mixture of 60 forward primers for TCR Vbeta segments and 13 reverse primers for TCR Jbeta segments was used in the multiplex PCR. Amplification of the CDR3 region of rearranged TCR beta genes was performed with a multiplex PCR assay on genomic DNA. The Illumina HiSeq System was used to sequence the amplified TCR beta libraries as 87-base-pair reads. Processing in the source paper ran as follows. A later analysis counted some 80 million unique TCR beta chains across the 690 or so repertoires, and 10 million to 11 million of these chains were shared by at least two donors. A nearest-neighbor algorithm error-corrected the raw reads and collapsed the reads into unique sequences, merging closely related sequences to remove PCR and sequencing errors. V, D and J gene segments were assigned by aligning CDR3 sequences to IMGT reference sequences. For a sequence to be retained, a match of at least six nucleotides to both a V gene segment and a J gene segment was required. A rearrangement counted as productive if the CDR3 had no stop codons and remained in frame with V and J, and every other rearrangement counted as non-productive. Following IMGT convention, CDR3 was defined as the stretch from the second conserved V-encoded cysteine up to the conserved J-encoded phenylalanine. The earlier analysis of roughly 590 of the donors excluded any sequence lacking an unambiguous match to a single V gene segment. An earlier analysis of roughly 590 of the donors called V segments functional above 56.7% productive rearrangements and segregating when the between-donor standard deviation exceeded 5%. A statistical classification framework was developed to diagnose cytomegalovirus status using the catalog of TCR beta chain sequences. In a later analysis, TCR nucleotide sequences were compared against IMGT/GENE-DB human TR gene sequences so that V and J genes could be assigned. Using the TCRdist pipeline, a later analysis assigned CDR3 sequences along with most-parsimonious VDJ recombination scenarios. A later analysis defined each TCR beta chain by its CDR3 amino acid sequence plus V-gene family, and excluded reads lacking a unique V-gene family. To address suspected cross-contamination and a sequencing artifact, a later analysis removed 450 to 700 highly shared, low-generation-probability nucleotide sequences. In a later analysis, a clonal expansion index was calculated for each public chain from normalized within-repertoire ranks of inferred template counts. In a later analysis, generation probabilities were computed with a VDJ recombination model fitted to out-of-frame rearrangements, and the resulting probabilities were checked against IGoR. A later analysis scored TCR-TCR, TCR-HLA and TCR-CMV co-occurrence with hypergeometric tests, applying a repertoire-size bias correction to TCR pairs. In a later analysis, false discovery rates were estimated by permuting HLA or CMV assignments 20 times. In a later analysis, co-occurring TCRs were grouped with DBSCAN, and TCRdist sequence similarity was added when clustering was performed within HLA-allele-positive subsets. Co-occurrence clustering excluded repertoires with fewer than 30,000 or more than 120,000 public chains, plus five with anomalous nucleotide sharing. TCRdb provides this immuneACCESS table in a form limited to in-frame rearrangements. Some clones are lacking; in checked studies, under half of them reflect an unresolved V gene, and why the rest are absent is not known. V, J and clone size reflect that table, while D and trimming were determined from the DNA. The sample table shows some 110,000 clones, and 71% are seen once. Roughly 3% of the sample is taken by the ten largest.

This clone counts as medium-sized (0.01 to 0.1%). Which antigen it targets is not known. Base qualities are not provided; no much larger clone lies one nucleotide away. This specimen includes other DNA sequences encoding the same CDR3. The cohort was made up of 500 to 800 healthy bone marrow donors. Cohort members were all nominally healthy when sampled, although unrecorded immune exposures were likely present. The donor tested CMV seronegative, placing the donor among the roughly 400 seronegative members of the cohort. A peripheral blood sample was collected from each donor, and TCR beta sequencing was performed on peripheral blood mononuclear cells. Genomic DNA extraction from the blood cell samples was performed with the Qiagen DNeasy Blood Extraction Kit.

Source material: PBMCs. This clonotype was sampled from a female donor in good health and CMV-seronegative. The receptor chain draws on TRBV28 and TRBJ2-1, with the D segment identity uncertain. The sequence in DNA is TGTGCCAGCAGTCCATCCGGGAATGAGCAGTTCTTC. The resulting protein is CASSPSGNEQFF. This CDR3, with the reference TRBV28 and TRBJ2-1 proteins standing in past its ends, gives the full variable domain DVKVTQSSRYLVKRTGEKVFLECVQDMDHENMFWYRQDPGLGLRLIYFSYDVKMKEKGDIPEGYSVSREKKERFSLILESASTNQTSMYLCASSPSGNEQFFGPGTRLTVL.